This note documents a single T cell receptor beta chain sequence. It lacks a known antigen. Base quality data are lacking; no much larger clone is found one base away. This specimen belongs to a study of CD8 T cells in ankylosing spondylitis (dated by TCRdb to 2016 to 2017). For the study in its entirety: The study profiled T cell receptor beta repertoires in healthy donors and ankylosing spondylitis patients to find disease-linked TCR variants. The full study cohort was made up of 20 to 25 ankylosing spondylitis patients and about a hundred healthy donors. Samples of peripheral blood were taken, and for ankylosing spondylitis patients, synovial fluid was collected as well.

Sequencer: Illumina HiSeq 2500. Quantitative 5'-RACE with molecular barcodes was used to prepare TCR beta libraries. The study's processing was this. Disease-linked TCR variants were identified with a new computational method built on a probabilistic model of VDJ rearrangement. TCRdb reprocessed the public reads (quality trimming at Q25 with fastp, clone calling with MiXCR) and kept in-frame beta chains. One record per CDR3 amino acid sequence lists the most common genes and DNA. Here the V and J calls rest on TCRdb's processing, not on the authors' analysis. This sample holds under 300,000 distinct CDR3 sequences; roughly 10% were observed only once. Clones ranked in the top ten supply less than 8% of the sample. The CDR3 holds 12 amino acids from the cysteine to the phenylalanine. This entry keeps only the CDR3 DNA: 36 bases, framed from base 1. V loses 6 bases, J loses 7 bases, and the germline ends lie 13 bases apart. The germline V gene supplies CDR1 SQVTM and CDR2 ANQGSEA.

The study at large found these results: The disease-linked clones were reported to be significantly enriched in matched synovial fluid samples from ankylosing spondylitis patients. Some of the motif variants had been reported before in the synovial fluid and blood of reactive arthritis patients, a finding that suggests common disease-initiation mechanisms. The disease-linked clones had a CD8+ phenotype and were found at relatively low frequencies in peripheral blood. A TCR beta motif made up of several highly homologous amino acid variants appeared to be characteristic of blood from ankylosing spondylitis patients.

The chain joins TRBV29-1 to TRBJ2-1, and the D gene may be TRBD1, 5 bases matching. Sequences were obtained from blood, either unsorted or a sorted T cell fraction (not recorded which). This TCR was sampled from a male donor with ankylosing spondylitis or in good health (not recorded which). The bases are TGCAGCGTCTCGGCCTCAGGGAATGAGCAGTTCTTC. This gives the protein CSVSASGNEQFF.